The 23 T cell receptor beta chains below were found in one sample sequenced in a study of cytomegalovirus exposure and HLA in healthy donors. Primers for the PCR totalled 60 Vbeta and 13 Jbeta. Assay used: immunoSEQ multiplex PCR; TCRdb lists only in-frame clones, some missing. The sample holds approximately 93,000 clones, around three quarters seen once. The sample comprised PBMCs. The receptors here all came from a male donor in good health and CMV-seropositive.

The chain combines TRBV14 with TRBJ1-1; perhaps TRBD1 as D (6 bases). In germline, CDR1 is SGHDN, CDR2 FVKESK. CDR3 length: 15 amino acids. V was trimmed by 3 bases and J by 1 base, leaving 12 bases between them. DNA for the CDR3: TGTGCCAGCAGCCATACTGGGACACCGAACACTGAAGCTTTCTTT. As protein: CASSHTGTPNTEAFF.

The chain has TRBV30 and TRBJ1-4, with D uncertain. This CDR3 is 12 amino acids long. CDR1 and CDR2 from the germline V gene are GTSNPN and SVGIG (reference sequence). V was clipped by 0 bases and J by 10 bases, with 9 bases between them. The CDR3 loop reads CAWSVTTAKLFF. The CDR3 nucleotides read TGTGCCTGGAGTGTAACCACAGCAAAACTGTTTTTT. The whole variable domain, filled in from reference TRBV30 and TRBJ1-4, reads SQTIHQWPATLVQPVGSPLSLECTVEGTSNPNLYWYRQAAGRGLQLLFYSVGIGQISSEVPQNLSASRPQDRQFILSSKKLLLSDSGFYLCAWSVTTAKLFFGSGTQLSVL.

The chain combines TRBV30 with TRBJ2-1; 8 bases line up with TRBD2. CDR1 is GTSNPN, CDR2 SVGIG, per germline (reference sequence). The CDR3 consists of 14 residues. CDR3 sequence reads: CALKRGRSYNEQFF. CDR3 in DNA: TGTGCTTTGAAGCGGGGGCGTTCCTACAATGAGCAGTTCTTC.

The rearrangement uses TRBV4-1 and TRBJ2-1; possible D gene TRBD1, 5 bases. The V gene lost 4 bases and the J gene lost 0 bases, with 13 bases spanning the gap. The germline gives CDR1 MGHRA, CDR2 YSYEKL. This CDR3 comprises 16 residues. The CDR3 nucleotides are TGCGCCAGCAGCCTAGACAGTTTAAGCTCCTACAATGAGCAGTTCTTC. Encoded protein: CASSLDSLSSYNEQFF.

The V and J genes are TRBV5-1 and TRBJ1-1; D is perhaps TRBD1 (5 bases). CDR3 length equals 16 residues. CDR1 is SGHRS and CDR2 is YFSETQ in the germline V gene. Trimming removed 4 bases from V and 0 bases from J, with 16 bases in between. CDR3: CASSLPTARVNTEAFF. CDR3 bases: TGCGCCAGCAGCCTACCGACAGCCCGAGTGAACACTGAAGCTTTCTTT.

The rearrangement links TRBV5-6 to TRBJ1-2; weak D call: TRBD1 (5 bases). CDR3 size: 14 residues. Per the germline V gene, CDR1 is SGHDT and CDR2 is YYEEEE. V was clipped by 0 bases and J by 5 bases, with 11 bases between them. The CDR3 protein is CASSLGPAGYGYTF. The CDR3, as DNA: TGTGCCAGCAGCTTGGGACCCGCAGGGTATGGCTACACCTTC.

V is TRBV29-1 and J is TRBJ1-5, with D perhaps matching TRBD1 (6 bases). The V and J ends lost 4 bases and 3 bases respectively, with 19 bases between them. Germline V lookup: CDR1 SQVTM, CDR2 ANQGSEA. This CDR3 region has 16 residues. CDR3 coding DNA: TGCAGCGTTGGGGACCCGAGGGGGGGCAACAATCAGCCCCAGCATTTT. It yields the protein CSVGDPRGGNNQPQHF.

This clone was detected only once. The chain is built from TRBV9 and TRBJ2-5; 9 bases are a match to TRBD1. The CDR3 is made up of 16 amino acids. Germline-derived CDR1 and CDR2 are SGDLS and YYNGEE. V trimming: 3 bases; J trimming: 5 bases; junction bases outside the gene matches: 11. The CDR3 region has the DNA TGTGCCAGCAGCGAGTTATTACAGGGGGCGTGGGAGACCCAGTACTTC. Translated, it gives CASSELLQGAWETQYF.

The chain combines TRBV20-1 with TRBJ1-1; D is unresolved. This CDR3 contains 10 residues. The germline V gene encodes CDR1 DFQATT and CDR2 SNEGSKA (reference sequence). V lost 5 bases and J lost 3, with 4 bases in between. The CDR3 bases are TGCAGTGCTGTCGACACTGAAGCTTTCTTT. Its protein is CSAVDTEAFF.

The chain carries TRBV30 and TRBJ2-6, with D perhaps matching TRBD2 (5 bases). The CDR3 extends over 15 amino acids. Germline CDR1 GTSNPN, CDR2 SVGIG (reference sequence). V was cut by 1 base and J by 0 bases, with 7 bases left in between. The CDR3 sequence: CAWSGDYSGANVLTF. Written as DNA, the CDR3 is TGTGCCTGGAGTGGAGACTACTCTGGGGCCAACGTCCTGACTTTC.

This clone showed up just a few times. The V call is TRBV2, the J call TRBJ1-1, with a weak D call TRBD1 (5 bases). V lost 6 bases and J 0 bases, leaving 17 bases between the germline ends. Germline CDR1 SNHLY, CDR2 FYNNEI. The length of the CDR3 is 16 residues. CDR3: CASRAYLRAMNTEAFF. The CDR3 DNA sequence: TGTGCCAGCAGAGCGTACCTCAGGGCCATGAACACTGAAGCTTTCTTT.

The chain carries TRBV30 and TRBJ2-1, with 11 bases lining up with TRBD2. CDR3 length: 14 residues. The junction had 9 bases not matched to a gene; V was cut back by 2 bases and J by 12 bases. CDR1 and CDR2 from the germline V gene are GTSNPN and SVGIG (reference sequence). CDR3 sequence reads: CAWSRLAGGLGQFF. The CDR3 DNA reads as TGTGCCTGGAGTCGCCTAGCGGGGGGCTTGGGGCAGTTCTTC. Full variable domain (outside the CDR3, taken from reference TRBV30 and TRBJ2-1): SQTIHQWPATLVQPVGSPLSLECTVEGTSNPNLYWYRQAAGRGLQLLFYSVGIGQISSEVPQNLSASRPQDRQFILSSKKLLLSDSGFYLCAWSRLAGGLGQFFGPGTRLTVL.

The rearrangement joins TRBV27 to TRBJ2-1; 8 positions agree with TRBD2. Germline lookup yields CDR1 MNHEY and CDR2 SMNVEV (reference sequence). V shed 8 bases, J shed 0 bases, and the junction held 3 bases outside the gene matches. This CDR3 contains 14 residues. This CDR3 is CASRGGTSYNEQFF. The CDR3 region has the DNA TGTGCCAGCCGCGGGGGGACCTCCTACAATGAGCAGTTCTTC.

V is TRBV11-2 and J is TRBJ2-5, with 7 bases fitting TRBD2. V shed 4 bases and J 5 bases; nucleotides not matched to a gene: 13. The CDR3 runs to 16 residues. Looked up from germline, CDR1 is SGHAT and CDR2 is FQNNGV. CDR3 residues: CASSSPLAGTGETQYF. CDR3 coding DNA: TGTGCCAGCAGCTCCCCTTTAGCGGGCACGGGGGAGACCCAGTACTTC.

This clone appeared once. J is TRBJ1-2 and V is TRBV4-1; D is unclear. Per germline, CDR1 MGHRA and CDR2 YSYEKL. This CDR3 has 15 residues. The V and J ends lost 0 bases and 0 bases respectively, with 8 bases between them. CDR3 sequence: CASSQEELANYGYTF. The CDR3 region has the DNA TGCGCCAGCAGCCAAGAAGAACTCGCTAACTATGGCTACACCTTC.

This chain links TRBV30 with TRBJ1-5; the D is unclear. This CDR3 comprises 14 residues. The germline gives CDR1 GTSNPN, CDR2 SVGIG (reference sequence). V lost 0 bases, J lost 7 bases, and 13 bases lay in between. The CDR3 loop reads CAWSVRSVRQPQHF. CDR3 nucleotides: TGTGCCTGGAGTGTAAGGAGCGTCAGACAGCCCCAGCATTTT.

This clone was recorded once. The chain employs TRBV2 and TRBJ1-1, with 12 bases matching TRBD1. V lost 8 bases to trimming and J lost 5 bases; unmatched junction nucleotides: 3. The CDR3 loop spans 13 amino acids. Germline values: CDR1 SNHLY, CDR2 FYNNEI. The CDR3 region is CASGGQGATEAFF. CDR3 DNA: TGTGCCAGCGGGGGACAGGGGGCGACTGAAGCTTTCTTT.

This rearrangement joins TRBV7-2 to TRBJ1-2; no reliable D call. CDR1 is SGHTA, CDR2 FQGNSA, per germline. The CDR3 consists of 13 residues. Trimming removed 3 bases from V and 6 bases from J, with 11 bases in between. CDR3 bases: TGTGCCAGCAGCTTTTTTGTAGAGAATGGCTACACCTTC. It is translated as CASSFFVENGYTF.

CDR3 in amino acids: CAWSVGGGQPQHF. DNA for the CDR3: TGTGCCTGGAGTGTGGGGGGGGGTCAGCCCCAGCATTTT. The chain recombines TRBV30 with TRBJ1-5; TRBD1 is a possible D gene (5 bases). Germline CDR1 and CDR2: GTSNPN and SVGIG (reference sequence). V lost 0 bases and J lost 6, with 9 bases in between. This CDR3 comprises 13 residues.

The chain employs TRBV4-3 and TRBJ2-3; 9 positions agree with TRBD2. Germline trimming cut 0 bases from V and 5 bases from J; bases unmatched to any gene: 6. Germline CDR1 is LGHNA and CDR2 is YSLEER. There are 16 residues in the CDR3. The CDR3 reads CASSQDLAGGLDTQYF. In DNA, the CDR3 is TGCGCCAGCAGCCAAGATCTCGCGGGGGGGCTAGATACGCAGTATTTT.

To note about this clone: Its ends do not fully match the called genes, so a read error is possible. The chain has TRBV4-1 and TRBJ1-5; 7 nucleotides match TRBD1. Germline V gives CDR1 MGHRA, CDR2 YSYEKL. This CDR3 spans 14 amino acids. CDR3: CASSIRGGNRPQHF. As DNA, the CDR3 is TGCGCCAGCAGCATCCGAGGGGGCAATCGGCCCCAGCATTTT.

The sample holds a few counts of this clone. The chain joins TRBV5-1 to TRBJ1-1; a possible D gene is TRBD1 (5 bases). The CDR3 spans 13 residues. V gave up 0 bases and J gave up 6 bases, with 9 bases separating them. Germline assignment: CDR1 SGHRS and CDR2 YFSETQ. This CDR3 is CASSLVLGAEAFF. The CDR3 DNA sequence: TGCGCCAGCAGCTTGGTATTAGGGGCTGAAGCTTTCTTT.

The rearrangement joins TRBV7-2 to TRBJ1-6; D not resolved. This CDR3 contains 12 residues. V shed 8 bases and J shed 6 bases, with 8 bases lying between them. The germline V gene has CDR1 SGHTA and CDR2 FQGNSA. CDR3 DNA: TGTGCCAGCGCCCGAGGTAATTCACCCCTCCACTTT. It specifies CASARGNSPLHF.